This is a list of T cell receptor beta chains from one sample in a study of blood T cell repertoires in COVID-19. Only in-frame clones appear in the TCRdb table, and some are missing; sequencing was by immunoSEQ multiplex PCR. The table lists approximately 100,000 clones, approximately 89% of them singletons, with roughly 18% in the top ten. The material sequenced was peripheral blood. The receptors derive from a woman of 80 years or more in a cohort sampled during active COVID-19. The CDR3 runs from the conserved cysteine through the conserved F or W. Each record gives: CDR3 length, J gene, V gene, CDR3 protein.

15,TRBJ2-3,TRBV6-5,CASRGLAGGSDTQYF
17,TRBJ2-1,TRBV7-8,CASSLGLAGEPYNEQFF
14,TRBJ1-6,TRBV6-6,CASLTGWDNSPLHF
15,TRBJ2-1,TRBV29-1,CSVAPPSGVYNEQFF
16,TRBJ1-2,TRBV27,CASSLSYPNPNYGYTF
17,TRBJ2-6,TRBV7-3,CASSLHGTADGANVLTF
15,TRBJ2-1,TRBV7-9,CASSPVGTPYNEQFF
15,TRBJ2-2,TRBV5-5,CASSLGTENTGELFF
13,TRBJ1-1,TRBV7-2,CASSLLQNTEAFF
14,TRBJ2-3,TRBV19,CASSRQGSTDTQYF
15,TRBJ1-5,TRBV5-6,CASSLGTGGNQPQHF
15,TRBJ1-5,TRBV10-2,CASSRQGADNQPQHF
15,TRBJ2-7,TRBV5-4,CASSPGGGSPYEQYF
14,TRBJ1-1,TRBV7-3,CASSKDREVGEAFF
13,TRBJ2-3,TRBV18,CASTLTGSDTQYF
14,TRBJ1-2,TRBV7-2,CASSPTGQFYGYTF
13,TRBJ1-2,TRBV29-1,CSVAGQTDYGYTF
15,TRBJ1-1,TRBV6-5,CASSTRDRWAPEAFF
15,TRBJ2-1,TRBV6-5,CASTRLGTSYNEQFF
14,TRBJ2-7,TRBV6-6,CASSYPGRDYEQYF
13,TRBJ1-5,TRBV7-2,CASSLVGGQPQHF
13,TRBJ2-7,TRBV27,CASSQRQYYEQYF
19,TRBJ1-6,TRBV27,CASSLSLAGRVFEKSPLHF
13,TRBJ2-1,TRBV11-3,CASSLRDQGPQFF
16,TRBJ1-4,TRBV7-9,CASSPYPGQGEEKLFF
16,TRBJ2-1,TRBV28,CASSSQTGGDYNEQFF
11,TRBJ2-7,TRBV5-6,CASSWGDREYF
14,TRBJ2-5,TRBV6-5,CASSYSIQGQTQYF
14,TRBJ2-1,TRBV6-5,CAVAESGGADEQFF
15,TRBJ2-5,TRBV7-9,CASSLEAGSQETQYF
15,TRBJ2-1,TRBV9,CASSGGQGTYNEQFF
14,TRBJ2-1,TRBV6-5,CASSYKGAYNEQFF
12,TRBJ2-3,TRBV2,CAGLAVRATQYF
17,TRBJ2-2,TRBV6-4,CASSGPPGGHNTGELFF
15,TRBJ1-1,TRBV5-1,CASSFHDREATEAFF
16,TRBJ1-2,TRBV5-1,CASSLEGQAQLYGYTF
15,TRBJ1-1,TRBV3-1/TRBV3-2,CASSQGQRMNTEAFF
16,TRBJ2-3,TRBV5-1,CASSSTGQGYTDTQYF
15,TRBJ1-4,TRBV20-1,CSASLPKDRGEKLFF
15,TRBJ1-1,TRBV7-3,CASSLSARGNVEAFF
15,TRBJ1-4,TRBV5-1,CASSLQGQGAEKLFF
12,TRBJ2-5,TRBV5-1,CASSQEQETQYF
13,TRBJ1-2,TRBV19,CASSIRDNYGYTF
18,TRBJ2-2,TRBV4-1,CASSQEPPTSGIPGELFF
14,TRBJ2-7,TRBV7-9,CASSLESGTYEQYF
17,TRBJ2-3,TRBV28,CASSLITWAQGTDTQYF
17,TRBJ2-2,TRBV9,CASSVSAGGPNTGELFF